The clone carrying this T cell receptor beta chain came up once. This entry belongs to a study of blood T cell repertoires in COVID-19. Repertoires were generated with immunoSEQ multiplex PCR, while TCRdb's copy carries only in-frame clones and drops some. In the table there are 200,000 to 250,000 clones, about nine tenths of which are singletons. Input material: peripheral blood. The source is a man younger than 40 who had recovered from COVID-19.

The CDR3 DNA is TGTGCCAGCTTCCACGCCGACAGATACTATGGCTACACCTTC. Residues: CASFHADRYYGYTF. V is TRBV6-5 and J is TRBJ1-2; tentative D call: TRBD1 (5 bases). Germline CDR1 is MNHEY and CDR2 is SVGAGI. Trimming pared 8 bases from V and 3 bases from J, leaving 16 bases between. The CDR3 spans 14 residues.